This TCR beta chain originates from a study of OX40 agonist ivuxolimab in advanced cancers. The method was immunoSEQ multiplex PCR; TCRdb's version includes in-frame clones alone and lacks a portion of them. This sample has some 50,000 clones, with more than 75% found just once. V lost 1 base and J 1 base, leaving 8 bases between the germline ends. In germline, CDR1 is MGHRA, CDR2 YSYEKL. The CDR3 length is 16 residues. The sequence derives from an adult with an advanced solid tumor such as melanoma, head and neck, liver or kidney cancer. The chain employs TRBV4-1 and TRBJ1-6; D may be TRBD1 (6 bases). Specimen: CD4+ or CD8+ T cells sorted from blood, collected in a trial of the OX40 agonist ivuxolimab. CDR3 DNA sequence: TGCGCCAGCAGCCAAGTGGGGGCTTCCTATAATTCACCCCTCCACTTT. Protein sequence: CASSQVGASYNSPLHF.